The 13 T cell receptor beta chains in this list originate from one sample, sequenced in a study of PD-1 blockade in classical Hodgkin lymphoma. The time point was: cycle 4 day 1 (C4D1), after around six weeks of nivolumab. Relapse after autologous stem cell transplantation occurred in every patient, and brentuximab vedotin exposure varied. Clones were sequenced by immunoSEQ multiplex PCR, and TCRdb holds only the in-frame ones, with some missing. Counted here are about 19,000 clones, around three quarters occurring once; the ten biggest clones make up roughly 20%. The input for sequencing was peripheral blood mononuclear cells (PBMCs), taken before the fourth cycle of nivolumab. The receptors were sampled from a human donor with classical Hodgkin lymphoma.

This clone came up a few times. This chain joins TRBV19 and TRBJ2-5; tentative D call: TRBD1 (6 bases). The germline CDR1 and CDR2 sequences are LNHDA and SQIVND (reference sequence). V lost 3 bases to trimming and J lost 2 bases, with 13 bases between them. This CDR3 has 15 residues. The CDR3 spells CASSMSGTLQETQYF. In DNA form, the CDR3 reads TGTGCCAGTAGTATGTCCGGGACACTACAAGAGACCCAGTACTTC.

This clone occurred once. This chain joins TRBV9 and TRBJ1-4, with 7 bases fitting TRBD1. The CDR3 is 16 residues long. Germline loops: CDR1 SGDLS, CDR2 YYNGEE. The trim removed 0 bases at V and 2 bases at J, leaving 4 bases unmatched. CDR3 coding DNA: TGTGCCAGCAGCGTAGACTCGGGACAGACTAATGAAAAACTGTTTTTT. This translates into CASSVDSGQTNEKLFF.

V gene TRBV28 combines with J gene TRBJ2-3, with TRBD1 as a possible D gene (5 bases). This CDR3 comprises 15 residues. Germline values: CDR1 MDHEN, CDR2 SYDVKM. V was trimmed by 0 bases and J by 4 bases, leaving 11 bases between them. This CDR3 is CASSLWGGQADTQYF. In DNA form, the CDR3 reads TGTGCCAGCAGTTTATGGGGTGGACAAGCAGATACGCAGTATTTT.

The chain is built from TRBV19 and TRBJ1-2; perhaps TRBD1 as D (6 bases). The germline V and J ends were trimmed by 3 bases and 4 bases, with 12 bases remaining between them. Germline CDR1 is LNHDA and CDR2 is SQIVND (reference sequence). The CDR3 runs to 14 residues. The CDR3 reads CASSILSGAYGYTF. CDR3 sequence (DNA): TGTGCCAGTAGTATTCTGTCAGGGGCCTATGGCTACACCTTC. The full variable domain, rest sourced from reference TRBV19 and TRBJ1-2, is DGGITQSPKYLFRKEGQNVTLSCEQNLNHDAMYWYRQDPGQGLRLIYYSQIVNDFQKGDIAEGYSVSREKKESFPLTVTSAQKNPTAFYLCASSILSGAYGYTFGSGTRLTVV.

The chain is built from TRBV27 and TRBJ2-7, with unresolved D. The V end was cut by 3 bases, the J end by 1 base, with 1 base between. This CDR3 region has 11 residues. CDR1 MNHEY and CDR2 SMNVEV come from the germline V gene (reference sequence). The CDR3 reads CASSFSYEQYF. As DNA, the CDR3 is TGTGCCAGCAGTTTTTCCTACGAGCAGTACTTC.

The rearrangement joins TRBV6-6 to TRBJ1-3, with TRBD1 as a possible D gene (6 bases). V lost 7 bases, J lost 0 bases, and 10 bases lay in between. Germline CDR1 and CDR2: MNHNY and SVGAGI (reference sequence). This CDR3 has 14 residues. This CDR3 is CASTKDSSGNTIYF. DNA of the CDR3: TGTGCCAGCACTAAGGACAGCTCTGGAAACACCATATATTTT.

The V and J genes are TRBV19 and TRBJ1-6; D might be TRBD1 (6 bases). The CDR3 extends over 15 amino acids. Germline V lookup: CDR1 LNHDA, CDR2 SQIVND (reference sequence). Trimming removed 6 bases from V and 2 bases from J, with 11 bases in between. The CDR3 DNA reads as TGTGCCAGTAGCCCAGGGGCAGCCTATAATTCACCCCTCCACTTT. Protein sequence: CASSPGAAYNSPLHF. Based on the CDR3 plus reference TRBV19 and TRBJ1-6, the full variable domain is DGGITQSPKYLFRKEGQNVTLSCEQNLNHDAMYWYRQDPGQGLRLIYYSQIVNDFQKGDIAEGYSVSREKKESFPLTVTSAQKNPTAFYLCASSPGAAYNSPLHFGNGTRLTVT.

J is TRBJ2-5 and V is TRBV7-9, with 8 bases matching TRBD2. The CDR3 spans 15 residues. CDR1 SEHNR and CDR2 FQNEAQ come from the germline V gene (reference sequence). Trimming removed 5 bases from V and 5 bases from J; junction bases left unmatched: 10. The CDR3 here is CASSPGGAGMETQYF. DNA of the CDR3: TGTGCCAGCAGCCCGGGGGGGGCGGGGATGGAGACCCAGTACTTC.

This clone was detected once. This chain uses TRBV6-5 with TRBJ1-2; D is undetermined. CDR1 and CDR2 (germline): MNHEY, SVGAGI. The CDR3 spans 12 residues. Trimming stripped 4 bases from V and 4 bases from J, with 7 bases between. CDR3 residues: CASSSLSYGYTF. The CDR3 coding sequence is TGTGCCAGCAGTTCGCTCTCCTATGGCTACACCTTC.

This chain links TRBV6-6 with TRBJ2-1; D gene uncertain. Trimming pared 5 bases from V and 2 bases from J, leaving 7 bases between. Looked up from germline, CDR1 is MNHNY and CDR2 is SVGAGI (reference sequence). The CDR3 contains 13 residues. CDR3 DNA sequence: TGTGCCAGCAGTCCTGACCCCTACAATGAGCAGTTCTTC. It codes for CASSPDPYNEQFF.

The chain employs TRBV6-6 and TRBJ1-2; a weak D match, TRBD1 (5 bases). This CDR3 comprises 16 residues. Trimming removed 4 bases at V and 10 bases at J, with 25 bases between. The germline gives CDR1 MNHNY, CDR2 SVGAGI (reference sequence). CDR3 sequence (DNA): TGTGCCAGCAGTTGGGGGGGGTCACATGACCCCTTGTTCTACACCTTC. Its translation: CASSWGGSHDPLFYTF.

The J gene is TRBJ2-2, the V gene TRBV4-3, with D tentatively TRBD2 (6 bases). The V and J ends lost 6 bases and 4 bases respectively, with 9 bases between them. This CDR3 comprises 13 residues. From germline, CDR1 is LGHNA and CDR2 YSLEER. For the CDR3, the DNA is TGCGCCAGCAGAAGCGGGCGCACCGGGGAGCTGTTTTTT. It is translated as CASRSGRTGELFF.

This rearrangement joins TRBV25-1 to TRBJ1-2, with D maybe TRBD1 (5 bases). V lost 4 bases, J lost 3 bases, and 12 bases lay in between. CDR3 length: 14 residues. The V gene's germline CDR1 is MGHDK and CDR2 SYGVNS. CDR3 DNA: TGTGCCAGCAGTGGGGGGGTCGGGTACTATGGCTACACCTTC. It is translated as CASSGGVGYYGYTF.